This record concerns one T cell receptor beta chain sequence. The antigen is unknown. The sample originates from a study of cytomegalovirus exposure and HLA in healthy donors. Findings and limits, study-wide: Reportedly, a later analysis found an Asian-associated ancestry cluster had fewer N-insertions than the roughly 670-donor mean. The analysis excluded some indistinguishable V segments, including TRBV6-2 and TRBV6-3. Rare sequences made up most TCRs, while some public TCRs were found in many donors. Another analysis was done later, and it associated roughly 15,000 TCR beta sequences with HLA alleles at 0.05 false discovery rate.

The primer mix had 60 Vbeta and 13 Jbeta primers. The method was immunoSEQ multiplex PCR; TCRdb's version includes in-frame clones alone and lacks a portion of them. The table records fewer than 250,000 clones, about 80% of them present only once. J lost 2 bases, V lost 3 bases, and 2 bases had no gene match. This CDR3 has 14 amino acids. In germline, CDR1 is MDHEN, CDR2 SYDVKM. This sequence was found in a man younger than 30 in good health and CMV-seronegative. The sequenced material came from PBMCs. The chain employs TRBV28 and TRBJ1-2; 8 bases align to TRBD1. CDR3 DNA sequence: TGTGCCAGCAGTTTTGGACAGGGCAACTATGGCTACACCTTC. It yields the protein CASSFGQGNYGYTF.